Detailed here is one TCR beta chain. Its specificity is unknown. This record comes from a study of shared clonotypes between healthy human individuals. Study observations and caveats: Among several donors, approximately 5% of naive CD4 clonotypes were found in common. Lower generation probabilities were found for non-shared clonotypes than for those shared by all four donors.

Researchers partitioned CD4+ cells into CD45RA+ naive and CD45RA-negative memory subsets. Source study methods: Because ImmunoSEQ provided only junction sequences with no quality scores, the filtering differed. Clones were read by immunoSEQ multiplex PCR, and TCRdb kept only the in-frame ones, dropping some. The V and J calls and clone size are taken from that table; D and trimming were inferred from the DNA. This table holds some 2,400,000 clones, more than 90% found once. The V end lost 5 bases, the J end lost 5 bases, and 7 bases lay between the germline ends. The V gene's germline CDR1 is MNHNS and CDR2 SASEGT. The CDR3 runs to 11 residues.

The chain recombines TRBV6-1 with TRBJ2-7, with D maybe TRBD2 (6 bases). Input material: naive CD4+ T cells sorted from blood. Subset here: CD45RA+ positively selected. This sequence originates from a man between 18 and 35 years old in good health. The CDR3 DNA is TGTGCCAGCAGTCGACTAGACGAGCAGTACTTC. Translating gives CASSRLDEQYF.